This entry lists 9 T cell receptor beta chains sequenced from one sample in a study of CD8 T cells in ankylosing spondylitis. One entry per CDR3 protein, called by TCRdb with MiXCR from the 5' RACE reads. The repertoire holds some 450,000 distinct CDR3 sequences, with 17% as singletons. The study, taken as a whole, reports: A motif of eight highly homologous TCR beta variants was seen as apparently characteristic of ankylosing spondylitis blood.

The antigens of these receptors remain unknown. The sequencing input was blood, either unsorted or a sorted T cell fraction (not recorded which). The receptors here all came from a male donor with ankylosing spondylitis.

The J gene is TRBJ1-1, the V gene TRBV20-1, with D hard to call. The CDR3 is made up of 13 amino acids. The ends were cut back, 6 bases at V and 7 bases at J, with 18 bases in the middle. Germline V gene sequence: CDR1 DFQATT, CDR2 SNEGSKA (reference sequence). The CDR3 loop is CSATEGPRGEAFF. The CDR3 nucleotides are TGCAGTGCCACGGAAGGACCTCGGGGTGAAGCTTTCTTT.

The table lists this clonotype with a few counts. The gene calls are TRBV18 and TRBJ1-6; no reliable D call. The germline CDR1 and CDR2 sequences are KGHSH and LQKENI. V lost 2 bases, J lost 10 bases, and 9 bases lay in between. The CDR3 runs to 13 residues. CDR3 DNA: TGTGCCAGCTCACCAGGGGAGAACTCACCCCTCCACTTT. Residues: CASSPGENSPLHF.

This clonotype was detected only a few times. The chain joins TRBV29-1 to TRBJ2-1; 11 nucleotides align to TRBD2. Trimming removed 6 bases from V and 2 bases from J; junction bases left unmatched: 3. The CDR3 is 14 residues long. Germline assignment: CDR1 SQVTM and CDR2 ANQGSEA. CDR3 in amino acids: CSVGTSGTYNEQFF. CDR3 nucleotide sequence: TGCAGCGTCGGGACTAGCGGAACCTACAATGAGCAGTTCTTC.

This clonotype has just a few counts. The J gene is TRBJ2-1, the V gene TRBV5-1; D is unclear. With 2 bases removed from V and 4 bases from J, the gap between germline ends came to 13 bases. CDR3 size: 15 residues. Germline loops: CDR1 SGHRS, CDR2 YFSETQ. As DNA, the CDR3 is TGCGCCAGCAGCTTTGGAATCGGCGGATACAATGAGCAGTTCTTC. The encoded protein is CASSFGIGGYNEQFF.

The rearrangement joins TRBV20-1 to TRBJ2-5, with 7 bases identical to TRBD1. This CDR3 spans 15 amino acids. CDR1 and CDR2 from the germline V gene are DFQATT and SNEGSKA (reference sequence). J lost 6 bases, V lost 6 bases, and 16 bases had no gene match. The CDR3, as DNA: TGCAGTGCCACCCCCTGGTCGAGGGGGCGGAAGACCCAGTACTTC. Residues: CSATPWSRGRKTQYF.

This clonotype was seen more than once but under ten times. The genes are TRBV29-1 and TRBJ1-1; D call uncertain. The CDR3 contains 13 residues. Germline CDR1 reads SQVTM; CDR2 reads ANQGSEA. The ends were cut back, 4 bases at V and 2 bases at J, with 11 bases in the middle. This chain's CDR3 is CSVGQILNTEAFF. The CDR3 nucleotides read TGCAGCGTTGGTCAAATCCTAAACACTGAAGCTTTCTTT.

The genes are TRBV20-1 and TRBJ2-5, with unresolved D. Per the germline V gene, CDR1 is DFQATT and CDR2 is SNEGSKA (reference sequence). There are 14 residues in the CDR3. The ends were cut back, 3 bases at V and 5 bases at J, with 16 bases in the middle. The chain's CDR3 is CSASGPREGETQYF. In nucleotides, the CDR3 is TGCAGTGCTAGTGGTCCCCGCGAAGGGGAGACCCAGTACTTC.

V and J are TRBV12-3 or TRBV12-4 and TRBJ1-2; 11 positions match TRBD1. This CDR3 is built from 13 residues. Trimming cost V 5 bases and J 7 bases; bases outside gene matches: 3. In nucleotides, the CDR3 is TGTGCCAGCAGTGCCGGGACAGGGGGTGGCTACACCTTC. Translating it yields CASSAGTGGGYTF.

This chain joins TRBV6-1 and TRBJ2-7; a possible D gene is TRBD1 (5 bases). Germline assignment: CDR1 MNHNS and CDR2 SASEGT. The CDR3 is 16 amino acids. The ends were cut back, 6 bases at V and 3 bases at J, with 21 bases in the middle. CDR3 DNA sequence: TGTGCCAGCAGCCGAACCCAGGGCGCCCGACACTACGAGCAGTACTTC. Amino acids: CASSRTQGARHYEQYF.